The rows below give T cell receptor beta chains drawn from one sample of a study of T cells in Graves' hyperthyroidism and ophthalmopathy. TCRdb itself ran the multiplex PCR reads through MiXCR, one entry per CDR3 protein. The sample records more than 500,000 distinct CDR3 sequences, roughly 16% being singletons. Sequences were obtained from blood. These receptors originate from a young woman with Graves' ophthalmopathy. CDR3s include the opening cysteine and the closing phenylalanine or tryptophan. D genes are given only for firm matches. Clone size is shown for a subset of rows, as once, few, many or a class of expanded clone.

D gene	J gene	clone size	V gene	CDR3 DNA	CDR3 protein
NA	TRBJ2-7	many	TRBV11-2	TGTGCCAGCAGCCTCGACAGGATCAACGAGCAGTACTTC	CASSLDRINEQYF
NA	TRBJ2-7	many	TRBV5-1	TGCGCCAGCAGCTTAGAGGGAGAATACTACGAGCAGTACTTC	CASSLEGEYYEQYF
NA	TRBJ1-2	few	TRBV9	TGTGCCAGCAGCGGAAGGGCAAGGGACGAACTCACCGCTGGCTATGGCTACACCTTC	CASSGRARDELTAGYGYTF
TRBD2	TRBJ2-7	many	TRBV7-2	TGTGCCAGCAGCTTAGGGTTGAGCGGGACCGACGAGCAGTACTTC	CASSLGLSGTDEQYF
TRBD1	TRBJ1-5	many	TRBV28	TGTGCCAGCAGAATTACAGGGGATCAGCCCCAGCATTTT	CASRITGDQPQHF
TRBD2	TRBJ2-1	NA	TRBV6-1	TGTGCCAGCGAACTAGCGAGAGGGTCCTACAATGAGCAGTTCTTC	CASELARGSYNEQFF
TRBD1	TRBJ2-3	many	TRBV7-2	TGTGCCAGCAGCTCCGGACAGGCCGGCGGGTCGCAGTATTTT	CASSSGQAGGSQYF
NA	TRBJ2-7	few	TRBV15	TGTGCCACCAGCAGGGCGGACAACTACGAGCAGTACTTC	CATSRADNYEQYF
NA	TRBJ2-7	NA	TRBV10-3	TGTGCCATCAGTGAGCCAGGGTTTCTAAGGTCCGAGCAGTACTTC	CAISEPGFLRSEQYF
NA	TRBJ2-7	many	TRBV5-6	TGTGCCAGCAGCTTGACTGCGAAGGGAGAGCAGTACTTC	CASSLTAKGEQYF
NA	TRBJ1-2	many	TRBV13	TGTGCCAGCAGCCCGGACAGCCTCTATGGCTACACCTTC	CASSPDSLYGYTF
NA	TRBJ2-1	many	TRBV29-1	TGCAGCGTTGAAGGGGGGGGGACAGTTTCCTACAATGAGCAGTTCTTC	CSVEGGGTVSYNEQFF
TRBD1	TRBJ2-1	many	TRBV15	TGTGCCACCAGCAGACCGGGACAGGGAAACAATGAGCAGTTCTTC	CATSRPGQGNNEQFF
TRBD2	TRBJ2-3	many	TRBV27	TGTGCCAGCAGTTGGGGGACTAGCGACACAGATACGCAGTATTTT	CASSWGTSDTDTQYF
NA	TRBJ1-5	few	TRBV2	TGTGCCAGCTCGACCCGGTCGCCAGGGCTGGTGCTAAGCAATCAGCCCCAGCATTTT	CASSTRSPGLVLSNQPQHF
NA	TRBJ2-1	NA	TRBV5-1	TGCGCCAGCAGCCACGGGACTCGGGATGAGCAGTTCTTC	CASSHGTRDEQFF
NA	TRBJ2-7	NA	TRBV28	TGTGCCAGCAGTTTTGGACGGACGGAGCAGTACTTC	CASSFGRTEQYF
NA	TRBJ1-5	many	TRBV30	TGTGCCTGGAGTGTAGGCAGGGGAGGCAATCAGCCCCAGCATTTT	CAWSVGRGGNQPQHF
TRBD2	TRBJ2-7	few	TRBV20-1	TGCAGTGCTAGAGGGACTAGCGGGAGCGAATCCTACGAGCAGTACTTC	CSARGTSGSESYEQYF
NA	TRBJ1-1	many	TRBV5-1	TGCGCCAGCAGCTGGGGGGACCGGAACACTGAAGCTTTCTTT	CASSWGDRNTEAFF
TRBD2	TRBJ2-4	few	TRBV20-1	TGCAGTGCTGGGGGACTAGCGGGTCATCTAGCCAAAAACATTCAGTACTTC	CSAGGLAGHLAKNIQYF
TRBD2	TRBJ2-7	many	TRBV29-1	TGCAGCGTTGAAGGGGGGGGGGCCTACGAGCAGTACTTC	CSVEGGGAYEQYF
NA	TRBJ2-7	NA	TRBV10-2	TGCGCCAGCAGTGAGTCGGTGATTTTGGACATAAACTACGAGCAGTACTTC	CASSESVILDINYEQYF
TRBD2	TRBJ2-1	many	TRBV7-2	TGTGCCAGCAGATCTAGCGGGCTCTACAATGAGCAGTTCTTC	CASRSSGLYNEQFF
NA	TRBJ1-1	NA	TRBV15	TGTGCCACCAGCAGAGTCCTAGGACCTAGGAAAGCTTTCTTT	CATSRVLGPRKAFF